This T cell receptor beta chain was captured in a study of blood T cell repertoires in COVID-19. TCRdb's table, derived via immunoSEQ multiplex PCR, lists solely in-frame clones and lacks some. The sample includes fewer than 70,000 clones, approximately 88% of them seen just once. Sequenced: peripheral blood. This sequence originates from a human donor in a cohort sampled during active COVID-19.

The DNA for the CDR3 is TGTGCCAGCAGACCCGACAGCTACACCGGGGAGCTGTTTTTT. It encodes CASRPDSYTGELFF. The rearrangement links TRBV6-5 to TRBJ2-2, with D possibly being TRBD1 (5 bases). The ends were cut back, 6 bases at V and 3 bases at J, with 11 bases in the middle. The CDR3 extends over 14 amino acids. The germline CDR1 and CDR2 sequences are MNHEY and SVGAGI.